This TCR beta chain derives from a study of identical twins. Study results and caveats: The models gave estimates that fell short of the out-of-frame TCR alpha sharing seen in monozygotic twins. There was an excess of low generation probability in the out-of-frame alpha sequences that twins shared. Insertions ran lower in abundant cord blood beta clonotypes, though not in memory repertoires.

This clonotype has only a few counts. The antigen is unknown. A junction end diverges from the germline sequence, so it may reflect a read error. The CDR3 spans 13 residues. Looked up from germline, CDR1 is DFQATT and CDR2 is SNEGSKA (reference sequence). TCRdb ran MiXCR on the 5' RACE reads and lists one entry per CDR3 protein. The sample consists of about 690,000 distinct CDR3 sequences, about 20% of them appearing once. This same sample was also part of a study on T cells expressing NK-cell markers. Per that paper: Dominant NKG2C+ clonotypes accounted for roughly 1.0-7.5% of CD8+ T cells in a handful of donors.

Sequenced input: PBMCs. This sequence was found in a woman younger than 35 in good health. The chain carries TRBV20-1 and TRBJ2-1; D is undetermined. CDR3 amino acids: CSARYLALNEQFF. CDR3 in DNA: TGCAGCGCTAGGTATTTGGCACTGAATGAGCAGTTCTTC.